The clone carrying this TCR beta chain was observed a few times. Its antigen is still unknown. This record comes from a study of CD8 T cells in ankylosing spondylitis. Points from the study as a whole: Reports say disease-linked clones showed up significantly more in matched ankylosing spondylitis synovial fluid.

MiXCR was run by TCRdb on the 5' RACE reads, yielding one entry per CDR3 protein. The data show about 270,000 distinct CDR3 sequences, around 32% seen once. The CDR3 has 14 amino acids. Trimming took 6 bases from V and 7 from J; bases not matched to a gene: 6. Germline CDR1 and CDR2: MDHEN and SYDVKM. Sample: blood, either unsorted or a sorted T cell fraction (not recorded which). This clonotype was obtained from a male donor with ankylosing spondylitis or in good health (not recorded which). This chain joins TRBV28 and TRBJ2-1, with 10 bases fitting TRBD1. DNA for the CDR3: TGTGCCAGCAGGGAGGGACAGGGGTTGAATGAGCAGTTCTTC. Protein: CASREGQGLNEQFF.